A single sample gave rise to the 9 T cell receptor beta chains below, sequenced in a study of post-analysis software for immune sequencing data (dated by TCRdb to between 2014 and 2017). General study outcomes and caveats: Significantly higher frequencies in patients than in controls were found for roughly five TRBV segments, including TRBV5-6, TRBV5-1 and TRBV20-1.

The library was generated by PCR. Sequencing was carried out with an Illumina HiSeq 2500. To reduce PCR and sequencing biases, unique molecular identifiers were built into the TCR beta cDNA libraries. TCRdb applied fastp at Q25 and MiXCR to the public reads, then kept only in-frame beta chains. Identical CDR3 protein sequences are pooled into one entry, listed with their most common genes and DNA. This sample has 820,000 or so distinct CDR3 sequences in its table, and roughly 58% of those were observed once. Around 4.5% of the sample rests with the top ten. Their antigens remain unidentified. Material: blood. All receptors derive from a girl aged 5-17 years with multiple sclerosis.

V usage is TRBV7-8 and J usage is TRBJ2-5, with 16 bases aligning to TRBD2. Germline V lookup: CDR1 SGHVS, CDR2 FQNEAQ. The CDR3 extends over 21 amino acids. V was clipped by 0 bases and J by 2 bases; unmatched bases: 12. CDR3 coding DNA: TGTGCCAGCAGCTTAGCCGTGATAATGGGACTAGCGGGGGGGAGACAAGAGACCCAGTACTTC. Amino acid sequence: CASSLAVIMGLAGGRQETQYF.

This clonotype showed up just once. This chain connects TRBV6-5 to TRBJ2-3; 14 bases line up with TRBD2. With V trimmed by 6 bases and J by 6 bases, 8 bases remained unmatched. The CDR3 has 16 amino acids. Germline V gene data show CDR1 as MNHEY and CDR2 as SVGAGI. Here the CDR3 DNA reads TGTGCCAGCAGCCACTCGGGACTAGCGGGAGTGGATACGCAGTATTTT. Translating it yields CASSHSGLAGVDTQYF.

Only a few counts were recorded for this clonotype. This sequence joins TRBV13 and TRBJ2-4; D is ambiguous. This CDR3 is built from 17 residues. V was cut by 5 bases and J by 5 bases, with 22 bases left in between. CDR1 PRHDT and CDR2 FYEKMQ come from the germline V gene (reference sequence). The CDR3 region is CASSPLGIGVSENIQYF. DNA of the CDR3: TGTGCCAGCAGCCCCCTCGGAATTGGGGTGTCGGAAAACATTCAGTACTTC.

The table lists this clonotype with a count of one. The V gene is TRBV2, the J gene TRBJ1-5, with 9 positions matching TRBD1. The V and J ends lost 5 bases and 7 bases, in that order; junction bases with no gene match: 6. Germline V gene data show CDR1 as SNHLY and CDR2 as FYNNEI. The CDR3 is made up of 14 amino acids. CDR3 nucleotide sequence: TGTGCCAGCAGTTGGGACAGGGTAGGACAGCCCCAGCATTTT. The encoded protein is CASSWDRVGQPQHF.

Regarding this clonotype: An end of the junction differs from the germline gene, which may be a read error. The rearrangement links TRBV5-1 to TRBJ2-7; 9 bases line up with TRBD1. CDR1 SGHRS and CDR2 YFSETQ come from the germline V gene. CDR3 length equals 15 residues. CDR3 nucleotide sequence: TGTGCCAGCAGCCTCGGACAGGGGACCTCCTACGAGCAGTACTTC. This gives the protein CASSLGQGTSYEQYF.

The chain is built from TRBV4-2 and TRBJ2-5; 12 bases match TRBD2. Looked up from germline, CDR1 is LGHNA and CDR2 is YNFKEQ. This CDR3 comprises 17 residues. J lost 2 bases, V lost 4 bases, and 8 bases had no gene match. The CDR3: CASSPRTSGDQQETQYF. For the CDR3, the DNA is TGTGCCAGCAGCCCCCGGACTAGCGGGGATCAACAAGAGACCCAGTACTTC.

This clonotype was seen more than once but under ten times. The gene calls are TRBV7-3 and TRBJ2-5; D could derive from TRBD1 or TRBD2 (6 bases each). The assigned J gene may be wrong: the sequence end matches TRBJ2-7 better. This CDR3 contains 12 residues. Per germline, CDR1 SGHTA and CDR2 FQGTGA. The CDR3 sequence is CASSKQGGEQYF. In DNA, the CDR3 is TGTGCCAGCAGCAAACAGGGAGGCGAGCAGTACTTC.

This chain connects TRBV29-1 to TRBJ2-7, with TRBD2 matching 7 bases. The J segment lost 4 bases and the V segment lost 7 bases, leaving 4 bases of the junction unmatched. Germline V gene data show CDR1 as SQVTM and CDR2 as ANQGSEA. The CDR3 spans 11 residues. CDR3 sequence reads: CSGQGGYEQYF. For the CDR3, the DNA is TGCAGCGGCCAGGGAGGGTACGAGCAGTACTTC.

The chain uses TRBV6-6 and TRBJ1-5; the D is unclear. The CDR3 extends over 15 amino acids. Per germline, CDR1 MNHNY and CDR2 SVGAGI (reference sequence). The V gene lost 6 bases and the J gene lost 1 base, with 13 bases spanning the gap. The CDR3 sequence is CASSLWQTSNQPQHF. CDR3 nucleotides: TGTGCCAGCAGCCTTTGGCAGACCAGCAATCAGCCCCAGCATTTT.